These T cell receptor beta chains were read from a single sample in a study of cytomegalovirus exposure and HLA in healthy donors. Clones were sequenced by immunoSEQ multiplex PCR, and TCRdb holds only the in-frame ones, with some missing. The sample has about 110,000 clones; approximately 70% are singletons. Sequences were obtained from PBMCs. The receptors derive from a man aged 40-55 years in good health and CMV-seronegative. Each CDR3 is given with its conserved first and last residue. The D gene is left open where the match is weak. Size values are once, few and many counts, or a class for expanded clones, and some rows have none.

clone_size j_call cdr3_length d_call v_call cdr3_nt cdr3_aa
- TRBJ1-1 17 TRBD1 TRBV4-1 TGCGCCAGCAGCCAACAAGCACAGGGGGTACTGAACACTGAAGCTTTCTTT CASSQQAQGVLNTEAFF
- TRBJ1-1 14 - TRBV6-5 TGTGCCAGCAGTTACGGGCCAGCGAACACTGAAGCTTTCTTT CASSYGPANTEAFF
few TRBJ2-1 15 TRBD2 TRBV11-3 TGTGCCAGCAGCTCCTCTAGCGGGGGGTGGGGTGAGCAGTTCTTC CASSSSSGGWGEQFF
- TRBJ2-1 17 TRBD2 TRBV5-4 TGTGCCAGCAGCTCGAATACAGGACTAGCGGGGGGCGGTGAGCAGTTCTTC CASSSNTGLAGGGEQFF
- TRBJ2-5 18 TRBD2 TRBV19 TGTGCCAGTAGTACGTCGACTAGCGGGGGGATTTACCAAGAGACCCAGTACTTC CASSTSTSGGIYQETQYF
- TRBJ1-5 15 TRBD1 TRBV6-1 TGTGCCAGCAGTGCCTACAGGGGTAGCAATCAGCCCCAGCATTTT CASSAYRGSNQPQHF
few TRBJ2-7 14 - TRBV11-1 TGTGCCAGCAGCTCTGGGACTGGGACCTACGAGCAGTACTTC CASSSGTGTYEQYF
- TRBJ1-1 14 TRBD1 TRBV7-2 TGTGCCAGCAGCAAACCGGGACAGTGGCCCGAAGCTTTCTTT CASSKPGQWPEAFF
- TRBJ1-1 13 - TRBV9 TGTGCCAGCAGCGGGGGGGAGAACACTGAAGCTTTCTTT CASSGGENTEAFF
few TRBJ1-1 15 TRBD1 TRBV11-3 TGTGCCAGCAGCCGCGAGGGTCAGGGGGATATTGAAGCTTTCTTT CASSREGQGDIEAFF
medium-sized TRBJ2-7 14 - TRBV5-4 TGTGCCAGCAGCTTCCCGGGGGAAGTGGGGGAGCAGTACTTC CASSFPGEVGEQYF
- TRBJ2-5 12 TRBD2 TRBV27 TGTGCCAGTTCTAGCGGGCAAGAGACCCAGTACTTC CASSSGQETQYF
- TRBJ1-2 13 TRBD1 TRBV9 TGTGCCAGCAGCGTAGGACAGGGGGATGGCTACACCTTC CASSVGQGDGYTF
- TRBJ2-5 14 TRBD2 TRBV5-1 TGCGCCAGCAGCCGCCGACTAGCGGGGGAGACCCAGTACTTC CASSRRLAGETQYF
- TRBJ2-4 15 - TRBV4-2 TGTGCCAGCAGCCAAGAGGCAGGGCGCCAAAACATTCAGTACTTC CASSQEAGRQNIQYF
few TRBJ1-1 10 - TRBV27 TGTGCCAGCACAAACACTGAAGCTTTCTTT CASTNTEAFF
- TRBJ1-2 13 - TRBV6-1 TGTGCCAGCAGGGAGGCAGGGGACTATGGCTACACCTTC CASREAGDYGYTF
- TRBJ1-1 15 - TRBV18 TGTGCCAGCTCACCCGTTCTTCCCTCGGGCACTGAAGCTTTCTTT CASSPVLPSGTEAFF
- TRBJ2-7 15 - TRBV7-8 TGTGCCAGCAGCCCAGACTCGGGGGGCACCTACGAGCAGTACTTC CASSPDSGGTYEQYF
- TRBJ2-7 14 TRBD2 TRBV2 TGTGCCAGCAGTCGTAGCGGGGGGGCCTACGAGCAGTACTTC CASSRSGGAYEQYF
- TRBJ2-7 16 TRBD1 TRBV4-3 TGCGCCAGCAGCCAAGATAGGGACAGGGGGACCTACGAGCAGTACTTC CASSQDRDRGTYEQYF
once TRBJ1-2 13 - TRBV10-3 TGTGCCATCACTTCCGAGGGGGTTAGGGGCTACACCTTC CAITSEGVRGYTF
- TRBJ1-2 15 - TRBV6-5 TGTGCCAGCAGTTACTCTTCCAGGGCCCGCTATGGCTACCCCTTC CASSYSSRARYGYPF
- TRBJ1-6 14 - TRBV7-6 TGTGCCAGCAGCAAGGGGGGAGGGGCTTCACCCCTCCACTTT CASSKGGGASPLHF
few TRBJ2-6 20 - TRBV5-1 TGCGCCAGCAGCTTCAACGCAGGGCGAGACGTCAGCGAGGGGGCCAACGTCCTGACTTTC CASSFNAGRDVSEGANVLTF
- TRBJ1-2 17 - TRBV4-3 TGCGCCAGCAGCCCATCCGTGGGGGCAGGAACTAACTATGGCTACACCTTC CASSPSVGAGTNYGYTF
- TRBJ2-7 14 - TRBV5-1 TGCGCCAGCAGCTCACTGGACAGCTCCTACGAGCAGTACTTC CASSSLDSSYEQYF